Shown below are 22 T cell receptor beta chains from a single sample sequenced in a study of blood T cell repertoires in COVID-19. Method: immunoSEQ multiplex PCR; TCRdb's copy keeps in-frame clones and lacks some. The repertoire holds roughly 290,000 clones, with around nine tenths as singletons. Sequenced input: PBMCs or T cells enriched from blood (not recorded which). These receptor sequences come from a woman aged 35 to 49 who had recovered from COVID-19.

The genes are TRBV9 and TRBJ2-7, with 8 positions matching TRBD2. CDR3 size: 15 residues. Germline V gene lookup returns CDR1 SGDLS and CDR2 YYNGEE. The ends lost 4 bases at V and 1 base at J; junction bases unmatched: 7. This CDR3 is CASSSGAGASYEQYF. The CDR3 nucleotides are TGTGCCAGCAGCTCTGGAGCGGGGGCTTCCTACGAGCAGTACTTC.

This chain connects TRBV18 to TRBJ2-5; D is unresolved. The CDR3 extends over 15 amino acids. V was clipped by 3 bases and J by 4 bases, with 15 bases between them. Per the germline V gene, CDR1 is KGHSH and CDR2 is LQKENI. The CDR3 here is CASSPPSGVGETQYF. The DNA for the CDR3 is TGTGCCAGCTCACCTCCGTCGGGTGTCGGAGAGACCCAGTACTTC.

The genes are TRBV11-1 and TRBJ2-2, with 8 bases that match TRBD1. This CDR3 is built from 13 residues. V was pared by 4 bases and J by 6 bases, with 1 base of the junction left unmatched. The germline V gene encodes CDR1 SGHAT and CDR2 FQDESV (reference sequence). This chain's CDR3 is CASSSQGAGELFF. CDR3 bases: TGTGCCAGCAGCTCACAGGGGGCCGGGGAGCTGTTTTTT.

This clone is a singleton in its sample. The chain couples TRBV7-8 to TRBJ1-3; the match to TRBD1 covers 9 bases. Germline assignment: CDR1 SGHVS and CDR2 FQNEAQ. The V segment lost 5 bases and the J segment 1 base; nucleotides outside the gene matches: 6. The CDR3 covers 16 residues. The CDR3 coding sequence is TGTGCCAGCAGCCGTCCGGGACAGGGATCTGGAAACACCATATATTTT. Protein product: CASSRPGQGSGNTIYF.

This clone was observed a handful of times. The rearrangement uses TRBV5-1 and TRBJ2-5; 8 nucleotides match TRBD1. Looked up from germline, CDR1 is SGHRS and CDR2 is YFSETQ. The CDR3 has 16 residues. V was clipped by 0 bases and J by 5 bases; unmatched bases: 9. The CDR3, as DNA: TGCGCCAGCAGCTTGGAATCGACAGGGGTCGGCGAGACCCAGTACTTC. This sequence encodes CASSLESTGVGETQYF.

The chain is built from TRBV6-1 and TRBJ2-1, with D possibly matching TRBD2 (5 bases). The V gene's germline CDR1 is MNHNS and CDR2 SASEGT. The CDR3 consists of 15 residues. With 2 bases removed from V and 7 bases from J, the gap between germline ends came to 15 bases. As DNA, the CDR3 is TGTGCCAGCAGTGAAAGGTGGGCGGGTGGGAATGAGCAGTTCTTC. It translates to CASSERWAGGNEQFF.

The V call is TRBV6-5, the J call TRBJ2-5; TRBD1 matches at 10 bases. V lost 4 bases to trimming and J lost 7 bases; unmatched junction nucleotides: 9. The CDR3 covers 15 residues. Germline assignment: CDR1 MNHEY and CDR2 SVGAGI. The CDR3 reads CASSWSGTGASTQYF. The CDR3 DNA reads as TGTGCCAGCAGTTGGAGTGGGACAGGGGCTTCGACCCAGTACTTC.

The chain recombines TRBV19 with TRBJ2-5, with D possibly being TRBD1 (6 bases). V shed 1 base and J shed 6 bases, with 18 bases lying between them. The CDR3 is made up of 16 amino acids. Germline V lookup: CDR1 LNHDA, CDR2 SQIVND (reference sequence). The CDR3 nucleotides are TGTGCCAGTAGTATAGGGGGTCAGGGGAGAGGAAAGACCCAGTACTTC. Amino acids: CASSIGGQGRGKTQYF.

The chain links TRBV11-3 to TRBJ2-1, with TRBD2 matching over 8 bases. This CDR3 has 15 residues. J gave up 11 bases and V 4 bases, and 13 bases lay outside the gene matches. In germline, CDR1 is SGHNT, CDR2 YENEEA. CDR3: CASSSTSAGGMKQFF. CDR3 nucleotides: TGTGCCAGCAGCTCTACTAGCGCGGGGGGAATGAAGCAGTTCTTC.

The chain uses TRBV11-2 and TRBJ2-1; no clear D. Germline V gene data show CDR1 as SGHAT and CDR2 as FQNNGV. The CDR3 totals 16 residues. The V end was cut by 5 bases, the J end by 1 base, with 15 bases between. The CDR3 loop reads CASSQLTPVSYNEQFF. In nucleotides, the CDR3 is TGTGCCAGCAGCCAGTTGACTCCCGTTTCCTACAATGAGCAGTTCTTC.

The rearrangement uses TRBV28 and TRBJ1-5; possibly TRBD1 for D (5 bases). Germline CDR1 and CDR2: MDHEN and SYDVKM. Trimming removed 5 bases from V and 7 bases from J, with 12 bases in between. This CDR3 has 13 residues. The CDR3 here is CASSPGLPQPQHF. The DNA for the CDR3 is TGTGCCAGCAGTCCGGGACTGCCACAGCCCCAGCATTTT.

This clone was recorded once. At the DNA level, this CDR3 is encoded by other sequences in the same sample as well. The gene calls are TRBV3-1 (or the pseudogene TRBV3-2) and TRBJ2-5; no clear D. Germline CDR1 is LGHDT and CDR2 is YNNKEL (reference sequence). V lost 1 base to trimming and J lost 5 bases, with 5 bases between them. This CDR3 spans 12 amino acids. CDR3 sequence reads: CASSQASETQYF. In nucleotides, the CDR3 is TGTGCCAGCAGCCAAGCGTCTGAGACCCAGTACTTC.

The chain recombines TRBV28 with TRBJ1-1; 7 nucleotides line up with TRBD1. The CDR3 runs to 15 residues. Germline CDR1 and CDR2: MDHEN and SYDVKM. Losses at the gene ends were 5 bases for V and 0 bases for J; bases not matched to a gene: 6. The CDR3 sequence is CASSLGGSMNTEAFF. The CDR3, as DNA: TGTGCCAGCAGTCTAGGGGGCTCTATGAACACTGAAGCTTTCTTT.

The rearrangement uses TRBV28 and TRBJ2-5, with 16 bases lining up with TRBD2. The CDR3 is made up of 15 amino acids. Trimming cost V 8 bases and J 3 bases; bases outside gene matches: 3. Germline CDR1 reads MDHEN; CDR2 reads SYDVKM. The CDR3 DNA follows: TGTGCCAGCGGGACTAGCGGGAGGGCCGAAGAGACCCAGTACTTC. Its translation: CASGTSGRAEETQYF.

J is TRBJ1-4 and V is TRBV9, with 11 bases matching TRBD1. Germline trimming cut 4 bases from V and 4 bases from J; bases unmatched to any gene: 6. Germline CDR1 SGDLS, CDR2 YYNGEE. This CDR3 region has 16 residues. CDR3 residues: CASSSRDRGDNEKLFF. The CDR3, as DNA: TGTGCCAGCAGCTCCAGGGACAGGGGGGATAATGAAAAACTGTTTTTT.

The rearrangement joins TRBV28 to TRBJ1-6; the match to TRBD1 covers 8 bases. The CDR3 spans 15 residues. Germline V gene sequence: CDR1 MDHEN, CDR2 SYDVKM. The V and J ends lost 5 bases and 7 bases, in that order; junction bases with no gene match: 7. CDR3 sequence (DNA): TGTGCCAGCAGTCCGCGACAGGGGCTAAATTCACCCCTCCACTTT. Its translation: CASSPRQGLNSPLHF.

The V call is TRBV10-2, the J call TRBJ1-1, with 8 bases fitting TRBD1. Germline V gene sequence: CDR1 WSHSY, CDR2 SAAADI. Unmatched junction bases numbered 7, after V lost 3 bases and J lost 1 base. The CDR3 sequence is 16 residues long. As DNA, the CDR3 is TGCGCCAGCAGTGACCTCCTGACAGGGGCGAACACTGAAGCTTTCTTT. As protein: CASSDLLTGANTEAFF.

This rearrangement joins TRBV18 to TRBJ2-1, with 7 bases that match TRBD1. Trimming at V came to 3 bases and at J to 6 bases, leaving 2 bases not matched to a gene. CDR3 length equals 13 residues. Germline-derived CDR1 and CDR2 are KGHSH and LQKENI. Here the CDR3 reads CASSPQGVNEQFF. CDR3 nucleotide sequence: TGTGCCAGCTCACCTCAGGGGGTCAATGAGCAGTTCTTC.

The chain employs TRBV4-1 and TRBJ2-3; TRBD2 agrees at 10 bases. This CDR3 comprises 17 residues. V shed 4 bases and J 3 bases; nucleotides not matched to a gene: 10. Per germline, CDR1 MGHRA and CDR2 YSYEKL. CDR3 nucleotides: TGCGCCAGCAGCCCCCGGAGGTTAGCGGGAGGAACAGATACGCAGTATTTT. Its translation: CASSPRRLAGGTDTQYF.

This clone occurred a few times. V is TRBV11-2 and J is TRBJ1-1; unclear D gene. The V end was cut by 3 bases, the J end by 1 base, with 6 bases between. The CDR3 is 13 residues long. Germline assignment: CDR1 SGHAT and CDR2 FQNNGV. This CDR3 is CASSLRGNTEAFF. In nucleotides, the CDR3 is TGTGCCAGCAGCTTGCGGGGGAACACTGAAGCTTTCTTT.

The gene calls are TRBV5-1 and TRBJ2-3, with 7 bases lining up with TRBD2. With V trimmed by 1 base and J by 2 bases, 7 bases remained unmatched. CDR1 and CDR2 (germline): SGHRS, YFSETQ. This CDR3 region has 16 residues. The CDR3 bases are TGCGCCAGCAGCTTGAGCCTCGCGGGAGACACAGATACGCAGTATTTT. Amino acid sequence: CASSLSLAGDTDTQYF.

This clone showed up just a few times. The chain employs TRBV7-2 and TRBJ1-4; 9 positions match TRBD1. J gave up 8 bases and V 5 bases, and 9 bases lay outside the gene matches. From germline, CDR1 is SGHTA and CDR2 FQGNSA. This CDR3 has 15 amino acids. CDR3 coding DNA: TGTGCCAGCAGCCTGGGGGACAGGGACGTCGAAAAACTGTTTTTT. Encoded protein: CASSLGDRDVEKLFF.